This TCR beta chain was identified during a study of blood T cell repertoires in COVID-19. Whole-study context: Samples of COVID-19 (acute and convalescent) were obtained from the United States, Italy and Spain. Sample material is recorded as cDNA or gDNA derived from T cells, B-cell-depleted T cells, or PBMCs.

This CDR3 has 17 amino acids. V was pared by 1 base and J by 0 bases, with 15 bases between. Germline loops: CDR1 SGHTA, CDR2 FQGNSA. Measured with immunoSEQ multiplex PCR; TCRdb has only the in-frame clones, and not every one. Here the sample spans 170,000 or so clones, 90% being singletons. Sequences were obtained from peripheral blood. V usage is TRBV7-2 and J usage is TRBJ1-2; a possible D gene is TRBD1 (5 bases). The TCR sequence derives from a man in his fifties with acute or convalescent COVID-19. CDR3 sequence: CASSLGRGGRTNYGYTF. The CDR3 DNA sequence: TGTGCCAGCAGCTTAGGGAGGGGTGGGCGGACTAACTATGGCTACACCTTC.